This T cell receptor beta chain was recorded in a study of T cells after yellow fever vaccination. For the study at large: Those fractions that held only low numbers of cells were prepared using the SMART-Seq v4 Ultra Low Input RNA kit. Regarding the study as a whole: When the response was secondary, it was weaker but reached its peak faster, day 5 versus 15.

Germline V gene sequence: CDR1 MNHNS, CDR2 SASEGT. This CDR3 has 16 amino acids. The V end was cut by 5 bases, the J end by 4 bases, with 18 bases between. This clonotype was detected many times. Its antigen is unknown. MiXCR, applied by TCRdb to the 5' RACE reads, yields one record per CDR3 protein. The top ten hold approximately 29% of the sample, which has around 72,000 distinct CDR3 sequences, around 7.8% seen once. The source is a man younger than 30 who received the YFV17D yellow fever vaccine. The source material was CD8+ T cells sorted from PBMCs, sampled approximately 11 days after the first yellow fever vaccination. V is TRBV6-1 and J is TRBJ2-1, with a weak D call TRBD2 (7 bases). The DNA of the CDR3 is TGTGCCAGCAGTCGCGGGGGCGGGGGCCTATACAATGAGCAGTTCTTC. As protein: CASSRGGGGLYNEQFF.